The 11 T cell receptor beta chains below were found in one sample sequenced in a study of tumor-infiltrating lymphocytes in localized non-small cell lung cancer. Only in-frame clones appear in the TCRdb table, and some are missing; sequencing was by immunoSEQ multiplex PCR. Here the sample spans under 3,500 clones, over 50% being singletons. The sample comprised uninvolved lung tissue not adjacent to the tumor. The source is a human donor with non-small cell lung cancer.

This sequence joins TRBV6-1 and TRBJ1-4; the D is unclear. The CDR3 covers 16 residues. V was trimmed by 2 bases and J by 3 bases, leaving 13 bases between them. The germline CDR1 and CDR2 sequences are MNHNS and SASEGT. The CDR3 coding sequence is TGTGCCAGCAGTGAAAGGACGGGAAGTGCTAATGAAAAACTGTTTTTT. It is translated as CASSERTGSANEKLFF.

The chain employs TRBV6-1 and TRBJ2-7, with TRBD1 matching 10 bases. The CDR3 sequence is 15 residues long. Germline lookup yields CDR1 MNHNS and CDR2 SASEGT. Losses at the gene ends were 6 bases for V and 4 bases for J; bases not matched to a gene: 9. In nucleotides, the CDR3 is TGTGCCAGCAGGGTAGAGGGACAGGGGATATACGAGCAGTACTTC. This sequence encodes CASRVEGQGIYEQYF.

The V and J genes are TRBV28 and TRBJ2-7, with TRBD1 matching 8 bases. The CDR3 contains 15 residues. The trim removed 2 bases at V and 3 bases at J, leaving 6 bases unmatched. Germline CDR1 is MDHEN and CDR2 is SYDVKM. The CDR3 nucleotides are TGTGCCAGCAGTTTAGGTAGGACAGGGTACTACGAGCAGTACTTC. This encodes CASSLGRTGYYEQYF.

The chain combines TRBV9 with TRBJ2-7, with a tentative D call TRBD2 (6 bases). V lost 1 base to trimming and J lost 3 bases, with 17 bases between them. Germline-derived CDR1 and CDR2 are SGDLS and YYNGEE. This CDR3 spans 16 amino acids. In nucleotides, the CDR3 is TGTGCCAGCAGCGTAAGTGGCCCTAGCGAACTCTACGAGCAGTACTTC. Residues: CASSVSGPSELYEQYF.

A note on this clone: Other DNA sequences from this sample encode an identical CDR3 as well. The rearrangement uses TRBV7-9 and TRBJ1-2, with no clear D. V was shortened by 5 bases and J by 9 bases, with 7 bases between the two germline ends. The CDR3 spans 10 residues. The V gene's germline CDR1 is SEHNR and CDR2 FQNEAQ (reference sequence). Here the CDR3 reads CASSPRSYTF. In nucleotides, the CDR3 is TGTGCCAGCAGCCCTCGAAGCTACACCTTC.

The rearrangement joins TRBV28 to TRBJ2-7, with 12 bases identical to TRBD1. The junction had 7 bases not matched to a gene; V was cut back by 5 bases and J by 5 bases. Germline V gene lookup returns CDR1 MDHEN and CDR2 SYDVKM. CDR3 size: 15 residues. The CDR3 spells CASSAPGTGGHEQYF. CDR3 DNA: TGTGCCAGCAGTGCACCCGGGACAGGGGGCCACGAGCAGTACTTC.

This chain connects TRBV5-5 to TRBJ2-3, with 8 bases fitting TRBD2. Trimming cost V 5 bases and J 0 bases; bases outside gene matches: 5. This CDR3 comprises 15 residues. Germline V gene lookup returns CDR1 SGHKS and CDR2 YYEKEE (reference sequence). CDR3: CASRPGLGSTDTQYF. CDR3 DNA: TGTGCCAGCAGACCGGGACTAGGTAGCACAGATACGCAGTATTTT.

This clone was counted a few times. The V call is TRBV29-1, the J call TRBJ2-7, with D possibly being TRBD1 (6 bases). CDR1 is SQVTM, CDR2 ANQGSEA, per germline. Trimming took off 0 bases at V and 2 bases at J, with 17 bases between the two ends. The CDR3 contains 16 residues. In DNA, the CDR3 is TGCAGCGTTGAAGACGATTTCGACACAGGGACCTACGAGCAGTACTTC. Amino acids: CSVEDDFDTGTYEQYF.

The chain combines TRBV9 with TRBJ2-3, with 8 nucleotides matching TRBD1. The CDR3 has 15 residues. After removal of 6 bases from V and 2 bases from J, the junction contained 8 bases not matched to a gene. Germline V gene data show CDR1 as SGDLS and CDR2 as YYNGEE. In nucleotides, the CDR3 is TGTGCCAGCACCCTAGGGCAGGGGGCCACAGATACGCAGTATTTT. Translation: CASTLGQGATDTQYF.

This clone was seen a handful of times. The V gene is TRBV7-6, the J gene TRBJ2-2; 10 bases line up with TRBD2. V lost 1 base and J lost 4; bases outside the gene matches: 6. Germline V gives CDR1 SGHVS, CDR2 FNYEAQ. The CDR3 runs 17 residues. The DNA of the CDR3 is TGTGCCAGCAGCTTAGGAGCGGGAGGGCCGGGCACCGGGGAGCTGTTTTTT. Translating it yields CASSLGAGGPGTGELFF.

This chain joins TRBV7-8 and TRBJ2-7, with 8 bases that match TRBD2. The CDR3 consists of 15 residues. V shed 1 base, J shed 2 bases, and the junction held 4 bases outside the gene matches. Germline V gene sequence: CDR1 SGHVS, CDR2 FQNEAQ. The CDR3 bases are TGTGCCAGCAGCTTAGGACAGCGGGGGCCCTACGAGCAGTACTTC. Its protein product is CASSLGQRGPYEQYF.